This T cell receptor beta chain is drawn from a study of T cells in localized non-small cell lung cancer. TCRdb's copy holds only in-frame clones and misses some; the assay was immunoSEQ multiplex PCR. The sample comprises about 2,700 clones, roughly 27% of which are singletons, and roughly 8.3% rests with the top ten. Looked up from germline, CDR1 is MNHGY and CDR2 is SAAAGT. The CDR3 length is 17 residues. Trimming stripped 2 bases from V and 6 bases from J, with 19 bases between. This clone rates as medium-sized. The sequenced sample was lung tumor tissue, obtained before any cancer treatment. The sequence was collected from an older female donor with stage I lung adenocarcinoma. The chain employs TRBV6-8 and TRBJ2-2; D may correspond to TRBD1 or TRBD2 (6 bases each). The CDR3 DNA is TGTGCCAGCAGTTACCCTACAGGGTCGGGGGAGCCCGGGGAGCTGTTTTTT. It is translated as CASSYPTGSGEPGELFF.